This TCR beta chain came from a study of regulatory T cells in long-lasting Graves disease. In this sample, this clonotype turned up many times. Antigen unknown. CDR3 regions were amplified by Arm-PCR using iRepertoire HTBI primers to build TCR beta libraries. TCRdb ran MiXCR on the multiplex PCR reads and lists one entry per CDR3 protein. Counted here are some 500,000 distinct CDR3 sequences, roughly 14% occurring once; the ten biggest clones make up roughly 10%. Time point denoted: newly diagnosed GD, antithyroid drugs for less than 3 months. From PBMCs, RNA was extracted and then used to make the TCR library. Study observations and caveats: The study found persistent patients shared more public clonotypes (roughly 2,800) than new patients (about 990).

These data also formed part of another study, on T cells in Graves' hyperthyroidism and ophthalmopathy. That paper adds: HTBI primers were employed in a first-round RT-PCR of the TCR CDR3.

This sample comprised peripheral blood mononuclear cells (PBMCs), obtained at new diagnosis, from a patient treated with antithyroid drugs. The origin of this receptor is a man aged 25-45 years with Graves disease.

The CDR3 region has the DNA TGTGCCAGCAGGTCGAGGATGAATCAGCCCCAGCATTTT. Its protein is CASRSRMNQPQHF. The rearrangement joins TRBV12-3 or TRBV12-4 to TRBJ1-5, with D hard to call. This CDR3 has 13 residues. The V end lost 6 bases, the J end lost 4 bases, and 10 bases lay between the germline ends.